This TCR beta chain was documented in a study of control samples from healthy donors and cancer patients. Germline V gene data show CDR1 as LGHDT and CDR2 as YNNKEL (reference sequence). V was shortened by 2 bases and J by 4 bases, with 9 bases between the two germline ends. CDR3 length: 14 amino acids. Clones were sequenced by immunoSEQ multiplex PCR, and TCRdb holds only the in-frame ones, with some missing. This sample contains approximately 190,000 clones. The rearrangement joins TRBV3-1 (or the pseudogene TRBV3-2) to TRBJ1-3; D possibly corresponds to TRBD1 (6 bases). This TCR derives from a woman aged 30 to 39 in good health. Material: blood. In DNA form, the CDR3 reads TGTGCCAGCAGCCAATCTACAGGGGGAAACACCATATATTTT. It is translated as CASSQSTGGNTIYF.